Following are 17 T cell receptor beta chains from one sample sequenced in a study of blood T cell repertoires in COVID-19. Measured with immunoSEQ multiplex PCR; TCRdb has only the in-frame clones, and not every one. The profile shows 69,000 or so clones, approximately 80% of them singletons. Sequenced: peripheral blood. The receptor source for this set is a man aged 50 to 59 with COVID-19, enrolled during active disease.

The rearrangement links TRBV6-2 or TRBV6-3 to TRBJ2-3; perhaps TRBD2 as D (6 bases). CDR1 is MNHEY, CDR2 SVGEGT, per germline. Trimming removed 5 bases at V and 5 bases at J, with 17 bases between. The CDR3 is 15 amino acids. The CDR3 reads CASSDQGGVEDTQYF. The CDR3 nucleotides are TGTGCCAGCAGTGACCAGGGCGGGGTCGAAGATACGCAGTATTTT.

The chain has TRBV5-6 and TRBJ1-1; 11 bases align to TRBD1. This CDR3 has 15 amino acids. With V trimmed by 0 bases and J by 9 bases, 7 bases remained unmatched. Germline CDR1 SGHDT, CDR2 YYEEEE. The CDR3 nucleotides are TGTGCCAGCAGCTTGGTTGGACAGGGGGCGGGAAAAGCTTTCTTT. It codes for CASSLVGQGAGKAFF.

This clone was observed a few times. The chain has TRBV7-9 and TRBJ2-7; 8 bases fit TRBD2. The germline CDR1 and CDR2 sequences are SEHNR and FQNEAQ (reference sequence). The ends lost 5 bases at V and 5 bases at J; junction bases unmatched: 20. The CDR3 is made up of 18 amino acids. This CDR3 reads CASSLGRDSGVFWDEQYF. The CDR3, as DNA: TGTGCCAGCAGCCTCGGGCGGGATAGCGGGGTATTTTGGGACGAGCAGTACTTC.

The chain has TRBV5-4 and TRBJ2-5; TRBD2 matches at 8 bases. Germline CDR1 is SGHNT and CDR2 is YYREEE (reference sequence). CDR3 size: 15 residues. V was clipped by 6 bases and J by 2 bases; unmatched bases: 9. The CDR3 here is CASNLPGGRQETQYF. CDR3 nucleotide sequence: TGTGCCAGCAACTTACCGGGGGGGCGTCAAGAGACCCAGTACTTC.

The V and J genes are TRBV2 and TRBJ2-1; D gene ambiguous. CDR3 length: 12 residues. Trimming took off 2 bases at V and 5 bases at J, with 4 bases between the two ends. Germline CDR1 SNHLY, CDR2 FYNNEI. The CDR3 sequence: CASSEQNNEQFF. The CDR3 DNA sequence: TGTGCCAGCAGTGAACAGAACAATGAGCAGTTCTTC.

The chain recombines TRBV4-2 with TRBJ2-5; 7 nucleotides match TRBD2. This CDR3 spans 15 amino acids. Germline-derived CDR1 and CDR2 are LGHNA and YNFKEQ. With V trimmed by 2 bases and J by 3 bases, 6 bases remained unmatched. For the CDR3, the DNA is TGTGCCAGCAGCCAAAGGAGGGCGGGGGAAGAGACCCAGTACTTC. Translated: CASSQRRAGEETQYF.

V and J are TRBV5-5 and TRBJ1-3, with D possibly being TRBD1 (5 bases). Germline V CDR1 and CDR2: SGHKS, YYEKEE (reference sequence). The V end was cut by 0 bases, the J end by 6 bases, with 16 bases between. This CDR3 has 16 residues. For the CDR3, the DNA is TGTGCCAGCAGCTTGGTTTATCAGGGCTCAGAAAACACCATATATTTT. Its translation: CASSLVYQGSENTIYF.

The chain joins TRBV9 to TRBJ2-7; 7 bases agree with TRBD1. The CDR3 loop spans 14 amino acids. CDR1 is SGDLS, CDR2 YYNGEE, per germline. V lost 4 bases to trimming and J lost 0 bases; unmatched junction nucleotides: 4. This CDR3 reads CASSPDRDSYEQYF. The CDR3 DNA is TGTGCCAGCAGCCCCGACAGGGACTCCTACGAGCAGTACTTC. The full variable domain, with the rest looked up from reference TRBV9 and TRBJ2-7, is DSGVTQTPKHLITATGQRVTLRCSPRSGDLSVYWYQQSLDQGLQFLIQYYNGEERAKGNILERFSAQQFPDLHSELNLSSLELGDSALYFCASSPDRDSYEQYFGPGTRLTVT.

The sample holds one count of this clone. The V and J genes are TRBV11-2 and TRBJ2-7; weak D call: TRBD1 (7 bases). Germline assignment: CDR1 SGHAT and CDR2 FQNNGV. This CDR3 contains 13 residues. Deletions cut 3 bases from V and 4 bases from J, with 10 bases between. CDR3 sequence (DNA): TGTGCCAGCAGCTTCCAGGGGGGTTACGAGCAGTACTTC. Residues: CASSFQGGYEQYF.

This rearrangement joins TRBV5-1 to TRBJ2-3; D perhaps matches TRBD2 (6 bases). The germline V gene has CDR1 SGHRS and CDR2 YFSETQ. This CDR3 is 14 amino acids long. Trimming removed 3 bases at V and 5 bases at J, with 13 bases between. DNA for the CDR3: TGCGCCAGCAGCTCACGGAGGGTTGGAGATACGCAGTATTTT. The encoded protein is CASSSRRVGDTQYF.

Here the CDR3 DNA reads TGTGCCTGGGAAGACAGGCGACTCTACGAGCAGTACTTC. Its protein is CAWEDRRLYEQYF. The chain recombines TRBV30 with TRBJ2-7, with D possibly being TRBD1 (6 bases). There are 13 residues in the CDR3. Germline-derived CDR1 and CDR2 are GTSNPN and SVGIG (reference sequence). With 5 bases removed from V and 3 bases from J, the gap between germline ends came to 14 bases.

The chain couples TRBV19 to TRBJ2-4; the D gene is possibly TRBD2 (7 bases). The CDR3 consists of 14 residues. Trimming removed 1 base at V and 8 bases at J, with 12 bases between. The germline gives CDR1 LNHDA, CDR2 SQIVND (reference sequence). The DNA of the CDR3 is TGTGCCAGTAGTATAGCACAGGGAGGGGACATTCAGTACTTC. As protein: CASSIAQGGDIQYF.

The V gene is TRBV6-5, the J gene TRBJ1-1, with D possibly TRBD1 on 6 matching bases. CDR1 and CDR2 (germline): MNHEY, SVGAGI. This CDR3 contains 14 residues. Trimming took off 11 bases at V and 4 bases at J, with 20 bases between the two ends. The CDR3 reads CAGAGGWSGTEAFF. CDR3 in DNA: TGTGCCGGGGCGGGGGGCTGGAGCGGCACTGAAGCTTTCTTT.

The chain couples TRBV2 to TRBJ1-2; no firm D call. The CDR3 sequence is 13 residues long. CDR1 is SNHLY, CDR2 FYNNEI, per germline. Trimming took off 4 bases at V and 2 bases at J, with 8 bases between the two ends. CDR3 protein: CASSGTGNYGYTF. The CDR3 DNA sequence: TGTGCCAGCAGTGGGACGGGGAACTATGGCTACACCTTC.

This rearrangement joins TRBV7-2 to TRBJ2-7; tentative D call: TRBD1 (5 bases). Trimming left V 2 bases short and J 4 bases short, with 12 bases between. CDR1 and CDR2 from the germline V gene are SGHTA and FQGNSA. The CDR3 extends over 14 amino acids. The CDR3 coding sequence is TGTGCCAGCAGCTTACAGGGTGGTGAGTACGAGCAGTACTTC. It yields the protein CASSLQGGEYEQYF.

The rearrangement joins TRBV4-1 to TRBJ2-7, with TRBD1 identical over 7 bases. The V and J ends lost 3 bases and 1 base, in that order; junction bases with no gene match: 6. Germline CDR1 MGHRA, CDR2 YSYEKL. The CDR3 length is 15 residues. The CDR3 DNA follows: TGCGCCAGCAGCCAGGACCGGGACAGTTCCTACGAGCAGTACTTC. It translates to CASSQDRDSSYEQYF.

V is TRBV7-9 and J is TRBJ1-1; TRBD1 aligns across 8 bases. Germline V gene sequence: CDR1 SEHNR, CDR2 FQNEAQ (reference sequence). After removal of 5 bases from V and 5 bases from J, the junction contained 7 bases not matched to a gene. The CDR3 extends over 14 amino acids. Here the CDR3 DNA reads TGTGCCAGCAGCAAAACAGGGGGAAATACTGAAGCTTTCTTT. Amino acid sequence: CASSKTGGNTEAFF.